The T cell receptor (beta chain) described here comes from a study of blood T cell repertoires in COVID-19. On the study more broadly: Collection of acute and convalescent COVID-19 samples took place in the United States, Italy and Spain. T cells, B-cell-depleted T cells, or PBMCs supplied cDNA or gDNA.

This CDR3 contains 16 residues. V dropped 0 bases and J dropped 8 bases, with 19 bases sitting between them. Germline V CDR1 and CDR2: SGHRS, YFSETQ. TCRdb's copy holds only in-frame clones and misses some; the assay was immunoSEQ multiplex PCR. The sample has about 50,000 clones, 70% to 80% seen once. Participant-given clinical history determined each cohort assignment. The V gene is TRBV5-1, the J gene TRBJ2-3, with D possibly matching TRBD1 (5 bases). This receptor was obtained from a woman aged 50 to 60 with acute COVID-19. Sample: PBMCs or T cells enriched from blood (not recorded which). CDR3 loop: CASSLASDTAYRTQYF. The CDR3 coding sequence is TGCGCCAGCAGCTTGGCCTCGGACACAGCTTACCGTACGCAGTATTTT.